This TCR beta chain originates from a study of cytomegalovirus exposure and HLA in healthy donors. Study-wide points: Cytomegalovirus-associated status was assigned to roughly 160 TCR beta chains. In vitro, three CMV-associated chains proved specific for CMV antigens.

This CDR3 contains 16 residues. Germline V gene sequence: CDR1 SEHNR, CDR2 FQNEAQ (reference sequence). After removal of 4 bases from V and 7 bases from J, the junction contained 12 bases not matched to a gene. Nominally healthy donors provided the samples, though records likely missed some immune exposures. Vbeta (60) and Jbeta (13) primers were used in the PCR. The assay was immunoSEQ multiplex PCR, and TCRdb's table has in-frame clones only and misses some. The table gives some 76,000 clones; the top ten clones make up around 5% of it. With respect to this clone: What it recognizes is unknown.

The clonotype originates from a man aged 35 to 55 in good health and CMV-seronegative. This chain joins TRBV7-9 and TRBJ2-1, with TRBD2 matching over 8 bases. The sample was PBMCs. DNA of the CDR3: TGTGCCAGCAGCTACCCTGCCGCGGGAGGTCTTAATGAGCAGTTCTTC. This sequence encodes CASSYPAAGGLNEQFF.